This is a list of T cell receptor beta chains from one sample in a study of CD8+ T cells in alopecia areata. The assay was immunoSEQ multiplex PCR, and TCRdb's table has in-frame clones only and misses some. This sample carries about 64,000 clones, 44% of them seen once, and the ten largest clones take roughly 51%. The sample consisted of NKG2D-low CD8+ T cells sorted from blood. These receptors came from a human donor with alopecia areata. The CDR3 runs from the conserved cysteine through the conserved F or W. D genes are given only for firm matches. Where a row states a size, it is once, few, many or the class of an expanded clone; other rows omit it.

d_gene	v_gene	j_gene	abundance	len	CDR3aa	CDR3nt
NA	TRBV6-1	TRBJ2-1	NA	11	CASSEDNEQFF	TGTGCCAGCAGTGAAGACAATGAGCAGTTCTTC
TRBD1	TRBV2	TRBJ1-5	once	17	CASSGGQGQPPNQPQHF	TGTGCCAGCAGTGGGGGACAGGGGCAACCTCCCAATCAGCCCCAGCATTTT
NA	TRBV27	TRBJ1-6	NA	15	CASSRGHRTGSPLHF	TGTGCCAGCAGCCGTGGGCACAGGACGGGGTCACCCCTCCACTTT
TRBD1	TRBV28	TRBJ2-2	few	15	CASSLGTVNTGELFF	TGTGCCAGCAGTTTGGGGACAGTGAACACCGGGGAGCTGTTTTTT
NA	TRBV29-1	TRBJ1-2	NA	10	CSVTDYGYTF	TGCAGCGTTACAGACTATGGCTACACCTTC
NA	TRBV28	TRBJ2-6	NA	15	CASKDLLSGANVLTF	TGTGCCAGCAAAGATCTCCTCTCTGGGGCCAACGTCCTGACTTTC
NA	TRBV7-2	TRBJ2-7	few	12	CASSLVRYEQYF	TGTGCCAGCAGCTTAGTTCGCTACGAGCAGTACTTC
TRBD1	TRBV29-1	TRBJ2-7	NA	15	CSVAEGQGLTYEQYF	TGCAGCGTTGCTGAAGGACAGGGGCTAACCTACGAGCAGTACTTC
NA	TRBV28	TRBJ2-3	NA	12	CASSPWGDTQYF	TGTGCCAGCAGTCCCTGGGGAGATACGCAGTATTTT
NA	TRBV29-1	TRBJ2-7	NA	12	CSVDQGTYEQYF	TGCAGCGTTGACCAGGGGACCTACGAGCAGTACTTC
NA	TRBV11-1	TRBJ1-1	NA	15	CASSHRLGGNTEAFF	TGTGCCAGCAGCCATCGCCTTGGGGGCAACACTGAAGCTTTCTTT
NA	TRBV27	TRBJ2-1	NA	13	CASSFSGNNEQFF	TGTGCCAGCAGTTTCAGCGGTAACAATGAGCAGTTCTTC
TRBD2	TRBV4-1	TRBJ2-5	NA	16	CASSQRGLARQETQYF	TGCGCCAGCAGCCAGAGGGGACTAGCGAGGCAAGAGACCCAGTACTTC
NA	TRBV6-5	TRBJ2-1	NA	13	CASSYTVVGEQFF	TGTGCCAGCAGTTACACCGTTGTGGGTGAGCAGTTCTTC
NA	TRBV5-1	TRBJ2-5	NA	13	CASSSAVQETQYF	TGCGCCAGCAGCTCGGCAGTCCAAGAGACCCAGTACTTC
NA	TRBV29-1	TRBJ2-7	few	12	CSVELERQGQYF	TGCAGCGTTGAGTTGGAGCGGCAGGGTCAGTACTTC
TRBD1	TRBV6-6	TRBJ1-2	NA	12	CASSDRVGGYTF	TGTGCCAGCAGTGACAGGGTTGGGGGCTACACCTTC
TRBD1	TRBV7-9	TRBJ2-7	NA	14	CASSPSGGDLEQYF	TGTGCCAGCAGCCCATCAGGGGGAGACTTGGAGCAGTACTTC
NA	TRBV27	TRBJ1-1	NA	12	CASSLLGGVGFF	TGTGCCAGCAGTTTATTGGGAGGGGTCGGTTTCTTT
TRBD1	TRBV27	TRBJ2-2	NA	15	CASSPHDRVHGELFF	TGTGCCAGCAGTCCCCACGACAGGGTGCACGGGGAGCTGTTTTTT
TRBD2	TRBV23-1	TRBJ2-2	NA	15	CASTQLAGGPGELFF	TGCGCCAGCACCCAACTAGCGGGAGGGCCCGGGGAGCTGTTTTTT
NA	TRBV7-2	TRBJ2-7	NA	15	CASSFGGRSSYEQYF	TGTGCCAGCAGCTTTGGCGGGCGCAGCTCCTACGAGCAGTACTTC
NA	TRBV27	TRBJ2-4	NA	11	CASSGGAIQYF	TGTGCCAGCAGTGGAGGGGCCATTCAGTACTTC
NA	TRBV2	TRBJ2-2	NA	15	CASSVGTGLNGELFF	TGTGCCAGCAGTGTAGGAACAGGGCTTAACGGGGAGCTGTTTTTT
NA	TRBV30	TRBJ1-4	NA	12	CAWNPPRDEVVF	TGTGCCTGGAACCCCCCTAGGGATGAGGTTGTTTTT
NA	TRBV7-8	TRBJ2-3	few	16	CASSSPGRAKTDTQYF	TGTGCCAGCAGCTCGCCTGGGCGGGCAAAAACAGATACGCAGTATTTT
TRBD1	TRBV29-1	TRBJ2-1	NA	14	CSVARTGFINEQFF	TGCAGCGTTGCCCGGACAGGGTTTATCAATGAGCAGTTCTTC
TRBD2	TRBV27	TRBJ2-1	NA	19	CASSSTQTTTSGRAGEQFF	TGTGCCAGCAGTTCGACTCAAACTACCACTAGCGGGAGAGCGGGTGAGCAGTTCTTC
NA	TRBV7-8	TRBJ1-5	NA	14	CASSYRASNQPQHF	TGTGCCAGCAGCTACAGGGCCAGCAATCAGCCCCAGCATTTT
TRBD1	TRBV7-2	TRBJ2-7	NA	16	CASSIVTGTGWYEQYF	TGTGCCAGCAGCATAGTGACCGGGACAGGTTGGTACGAGCAGTACTTC
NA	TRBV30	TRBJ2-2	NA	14	CAWEVGWGPGELFF	TGTGCCTGGGAGGTGGGATGGGGGCCCGGGGAGCTGTTTTTT
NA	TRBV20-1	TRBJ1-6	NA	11	CSAPYGLALHF	TGCAGTGCTCCGTACGGGTTAGCCCTCCACTTT
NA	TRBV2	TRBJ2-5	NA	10	CASSEGPQYF	TGTGCCAGCAGTGAAGGGCCCCAGTACTTC
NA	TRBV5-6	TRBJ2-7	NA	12	CASSGTLGEQYF	TGTGCCAGCAGTGGCACCCTGGGGGAGCAGTACTTC
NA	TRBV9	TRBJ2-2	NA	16	CASSVAHHKPTGELFF	TGTGCCAGCAGCGTAGCTCACCACAAGCCCACCGGGGAGCTGTTTTTT
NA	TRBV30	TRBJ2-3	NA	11	CAWSEGDTQYF	TGTGCCTGGAGTGAGGGAGATACGCAGTATTTT
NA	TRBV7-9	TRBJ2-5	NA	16	CASSPVPGAGKETQYF	TGTGCCAGCAGCCCGGTTCCGGGGGCCGGGAAAGAGACCCAGTACTTC
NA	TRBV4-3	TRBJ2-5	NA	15	CASSQGSGPEETQYF	TGCGCCAGCAGCCAAGGCAGCGGGCCGGAAGAGACCCAGTACTTC
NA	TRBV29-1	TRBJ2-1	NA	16	CSVSLRLQQGTNEQFF	TGCAGCGTCTCTTTGAGGCTCCAACAGGGTACGAATGAGCAGTTCTTC
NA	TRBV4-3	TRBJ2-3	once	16	CASRQGPGLGTDTQYF	TGCGCCAGCAGGCAAGGACCGGGATTGGGCACAGATACGCAGTATTTT
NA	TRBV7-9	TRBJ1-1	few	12	CASSPGTTEAFF	TGTGCCAGCAGCCCGGGGACCACTGAAGCTTTCTTT